The 3 T cell receptor beta chains in this list originate from one sample, sequenced in a study of cytomegalovirus exposure and HLA in healthy donors. The PCR made use of 60 Vbeta and 13 Jbeta primers. Using immunoSEQ multiplex PCR, the repertoire was profiled, and TCRdb retains in-frame clones only, with some absent. This table holds tens of thousands of clones, approximately 62% found once. The sample comprised PBMCs. The receptor set was obtained from a male donor in good health and CMV-seropositive.

In its sample, this clone ranks as medium-sized. CDR3 bases: TGTGCCAGCAGCCTGACAGGAAACCCCTACAATGAGCAGTTCTTC. Translated, it gives CASSLTGNPYNEQFF. The chain joins TRBV5-6 to TRBJ2-1; a possible D gene is TRBD1 (6 bases). Germline V CDR1 and CDR2: SGHDT, YYEEEE. The CDR3 runs 15 residues. V was shortened by 4 bases and J by 2 bases, with 13 bases between the two germline ends.

The count of this clone is one. This chain uses TRBV19 with TRBJ1-5, with no clear D. V was trimmed by 6 bases and J by 6 bases, leaving 9 bases between them. CDR1 is LNHDA and CDR2 is SQIVND in the germline V gene (reference sequence). There are 12 residues in the CDR3. This chain's CDR3 is CASRPPGQPQHF. DNA for the CDR3: TGTGCCAGTAGGCCCCCGGGTCAGCCCCAGCATTTT.

This clone was recorded a few times. The chain carries TRBV5-1 and TRBJ1-6, with a tentative D call TRBD1 (6 bases). The V end was cut by 5 bases, the J end by 3 bases, with 12 bases between. The V gene's germline CDR1 is SGHRS and CDR2 YFSETQ. The CDR3 extends over 15 amino acids. The CDR3 coding sequence is TGCGCCAGCAGTTTCGGACAGAGCTATAATTCACCCCTCCACTTT. It encodes CASSFGQSYNSPLHF. Supplemented by reference TRBV5-1 and TRBJ1-6, the full variable domain reads KAGVTQTPRYLIKTRGQQVTLSCSPISGHRSVSWYQQTPGQGLQFLFEYFSETQRNKGNFPGRFSGRQFSNSRSEMNVSTLELGDSALYLCASSFGQSYNSPLHFGNGTRLTVT.